Each of the 3 T cell receptor beta chains below was sequenced from the same sample in a study of patients and donors after allogeneic stem cell transplantation. One entry per CDR3 protein, called by TCRdb with MiXCR from the RT-PCR reads. Of some 880,000 distinct CDR3 sequences listed, roughly 17% are singletons. Sample: blood, either unsorted or a sorted T cell fraction (not recorded which). These receptors originate from a human donor who was either an allogeneic HSCT recipient or a stem cell or donor lymphocyte infusion donor (not recorded which). It is not recorded whose cells these are; they may come from a transplant donor.

This sequence joins TRBV7-8 and TRBJ1-2; D possibly corresponds to TRBD1 (5 bases). In germline, CDR1 is SGHVS, CDR2 FQNEAQ. This CDR3 contains 16 residues. The V end lost 1 base, the J end lost 5 bases, and 17 bases lay between the germline ends. The CDR3 coding sequence is TGTGCCAGCAGCTTAGTGAGAGCCCCGGGGCGGTATGGCTACACCTTC. Translated, it gives CASSLVRAPGRYGYTF. Variable domain in full (rest from reference TRBV7-8 and TRBJ1-2): GAGVSQSPRYKVAKRGQDVALRCDPISGHVSLFWYQQALGQGPEFLTYFQNEAQLDKSGLPSDRFFAERPEGSVSTLKIQRTQQEDSAVYLCASSLVRAPGRYGYTFGSGTRLTVV.

The chain uses TRBV7-9 and TRBJ2-7; TRBD2 aligns across 9 bases. The CDR3 extends over 16 amino acids. V was pared by 0 bases and J by 2 bases, with 5 bases of the junction left unmatched. Germline CDR1 is SEHNR and CDR2 is FQNEAQ (reference sequence). Here the CDR3 reads CASSLALAGRTYEQYF. For the CDR3, the DNA is TGTGCCAGCAGCTTAGCGCTAGCGGGGCGAACCTACGAGCAGTACTTC. The full variable domain, its missing parts supplied by reference TRBV7-9 and TRBJ2-7, is DTGVSQNPRHKITKRGQNVTFRCDPISEHNRLYWYRQTLGQGPEFLTYFQNEAQLEKSRLLSDRFSAERPKGSFSTLEIQRTEQGDSAMYLCASSLALAGRTYEQYFGPGTRLTVT.

This clonotype has a handful of counts. This chain connects TRBV24-1 to TRBJ2-7; TRBD1 matches 9 bases. Germline V gene data show CDR1 as KGHDR and CDR2 as SFDVKD. Losses at the gene ends were 4 bases for V and 6 bases for J; bases not matched to a gene: 6. The CDR3 is made up of 14 amino acids. The CDR3 sequence is CATSDSGQGGEQYF. The CDR3 bases are TGTGCCACCAGTGACTCGGGACAGGGTGGCGAGCAGTACTTC.